The 27 T cell receptor beta chains reported below all come from one sample, sequenced in a study of identical twins. TCRdb analysed the 5' RACE reads with MiXCR anew, one entry per CDR3 protein. The sample has about 890,000 distinct CDR3 sequences, 12% seen once. Another study also made use of these data, one on yellow fever vaccine responses in identical twins.

The specimen was PBMCs. The receptors here all came from a woman aged 18 to 35 in good health.

This clonotype has just a few counts. V is TRBV2 and J is TRBJ1-1, with no clear D. Trimming left V 6 bases short and J 4 bases short, with 15 bases between. The V gene's germline CDR1 is SNHLY and CDR2 FYNNEI. The CDR3 contains 14 residues. The CDR3 DNA is TGTGCCAGCAGGGGAGGGCTATTGAGCACTGAAGCTTTCTTT. Protein: CASRGGLLSTEAFF.

This clonotype was observed a few times. J is TRBJ2-1 and V is TRBV7-9, with 7 bases fitting TRBD2. The J segment lost 14 bases and the V segment lost 1 base, leaving 5 bases of the junction unmatched. The CDR3 consists of 12 residues. Germline loops: CDR1 SEHNR, CDR2 FQNEAQ (reference sequence). In nucleotides, the CDR3 is TGTGCCAGCAGCTTAGAGACTAGCAAGGAGTTCTTC. Residues: CASSLETSKEFF.

In its sample, this clonotype was seen a few times. The CDR3 DNA reads as TGTGCCAGCAGCCAAGGAGATTACCAAGAGACCCAGTACTTC. It specifies CASSQGDYQETQYF. The J gene is TRBJ2-5, the V gene TRBV28; D is ambiguous. Germline V gives CDR1 MDHEN, CDR2 SYDVKM. Deletions cut 6 bases from V and 0 bases from J, with 11 bases between. The CDR3 loop spans 14 amino acids.

In the case of this clonotype: A read error may produce the germline difference seen at one junction end. The chain combines TRBV12-3 or TRBV12-4 with TRBJ2-7; 11 bases are a match to TRBD2. The CDR3 is 14 residues long. The CDR3 DNA reads as TGTGCCAGCAGTCCGGGACTAGCGGTTTACGGGCAGTACTTC. Translation gives CASSPGLAVYGQYF.

The rearrangement joins TRBV6-1 to TRBJ2-4; perhaps TRBD2 as D (6 bases). V gave up 10 bases and J gave up 3 bases, with 10 bases separating them. This CDR3 is built from 12 residues. Germline V gene data show CDR1 as MNHNS and CDR2 as SASEGT. CDR3 protein: CATLGGKNIQYF. The CDR3 DNA reads as TGTGCCACCCTGGGGGGCAAAAACATTCAGTACTTC.

There are a few counts of this clonotype. The chain is built from TRBV6-1 and TRBJ1-4; D might be TRBD1 (6 bases). The CDR3 spans 13 residues. The germline V gene has CDR1 MNHNS and CDR2 SASEGT. V lost 4 bases, J lost 10 bases, and 13 bases lay in between. This CDR3 reads CASSVTQGVKLFF. CDR3 DNA: TGTGCCAGCAGTGTAACACAGGGCGTAAAACTGTTTTTT.

Only a few counts were recorded for this clonotype. This chain connects TRBV12-3 or TRBV12-4 to TRBJ2-1, with 8 bases that match TRBD2. This CDR3 is 17 amino acids long. The junction had 23 bases not matched to a gene; V was cut back by 7 bases and J by 12 bases. The DNA of the CDR3 is TGTGCCAGCACCCATGGGGAGTCCAGCGGGGGACACCGGGGGCAGTTCTTC. It codes for CASTHGESSGGHRGQFF.

In this sample, this clonotype turned up a few times. The V gene is TRBV6-1, the J gene TRBJ1-4; perhaps TRBD1 as D (6 bases). V lost 5 bases and J lost 8, with 15 bases in between. This CDR3 has 14 residues. In germline, CDR1 is MNHNS, CDR2 SASEGT. The DNA of the CDR3 is TGTGCCAGCAGTCGCAACAGGGTCGGGGAAAAACTGTTTTTT. Translated: CASSRNRVGEKLFF.

V gene TRBV20-1 combines with J gene TRBJ2-3; TRBD1 aligns across 8 bases. CDR1 and CDR2 (germline): DFQATT, SNEGSKA (reference sequence). V shed 6 bases, J shed 5 bases, and the junction held 10 bases outside the gene matches. This CDR3 is built from 14 residues. The DNA of the CDR3 is TGCAGTGCCCCTTCGACAGGGGCGAGAGATACGCAGTATTTT. Its protein product is CSAPSTGARDTQYF.

This clonotype was counted many times. V is TRBV20-1 and J is TRBJ2-5; 12 bases align to TRBD2. This CDR3 has 16 residues. Trimming at V came to 1 base and at J to 5 bases, leaving 8 bases not matched to a gene. CDR1 is DFQATT and CDR2 is SNEGSKA in the germline V gene (reference sequence). The CDR3 nucleotides are TGCAGTGCTAGAGGGCTAGCGGGGGGGCCTGGGGAGACCCAGTACTTC. This encodes CSARGLAGGPGETQYF.

This chain joins TRBV11-2 and TRBJ2-7, with TRBD2 identical over 10 bases. This CDR3 contains 21 residues. Germline V gene data show CDR1 as SGHAT and CDR2 as FQNNGV. The V gene end was trimmed by 0 bases and the J gene end by 1 base; junction bases not matched to a gene: 18. CDR3 DNA: TGTGCCAGCAGCTTAGACGACAGGGCGGCGCTAGCGGGAGTCTTATCCTACGAGCAGTACTTC. Translating it yields CASSLDDRAALAGVLSYEQYF.

The chain joins TRBV12-3 or TRBV12-4 to TRBJ1-1; 9 bases fit TRBD1. Trimming at V came to 5 bases and at J to 1 base, leaving 8 bases not matched to a gene. The length of the CDR3 is 16 residues. The CDR3 coding sequence is TGTGCCAGCAGTACTGCGGACAGGGGACCGAACACTGAAGCTTTCTTT. The encoded protein is CASSTADRGPNTEAFF.

This clonotype has a handful of counts. V is TRBV5-6 and J is TRBJ2-2; D unclear. The CDR3 has 15 amino acids. Germline V lookup: CDR1 SGHDT, CDR2 YYEEEE. V lost 1 base and J lost 3, with 10 bases in between. CDR3: CASSLRPYYTGELFF. The DNA for the CDR3 is TGTGCCAGCAGCTTGCGGCCTTATTACACCGGGGAGCTGTTTTTT.

This chain connects TRBV12-3 or TRBV12-4 to TRBJ2-7; D gene unclear. The CDR3 consists of 15 residues. Trimming removed 6 bases from V and 0 bases from J, with 15 bases in between. The CDR3 loop reads CASRPTGPSSYEQYF. The CDR3 bases are TGTGCCAGCAGGCCTACCGGCCCCAGCTCCTACGAGCAGTACTTC.

The chain carries TRBV6-5 and TRBJ1-1, with 7 bases fitting TRBD1. The CDR3 spans 14 residues. The V segment lost 3 bases and the J segment 9 bases; nucleotides outside the gene matches: 10. Germline CDR1 reads MNHEY; CDR2 reads SVGAGI. The CDR3 nucleotides read TGTGCCAGCAGTTATTCCGACAGGGCCTCCAAAGCTTTCTTT. The encoded protein is CASSYSDRASKAFF.

Only a few counts were recorded for this clonotype. This chain uses TRBV2 with TRBJ1-1, with D perhaps matching TRBD1 (6 bases). The V end was cut by 8 bases, the J end by 2 bases, with 15 bases between. Per the germline V gene, CDR1 is SNHLY and CDR2 is FYNNEI. This CDR3 spans 14 amino acids. This chain's CDR3 is CASRRGGANTEAFF. The CDR3 bases are TGTGCCAGCCGGCGGGGGGGGGCTAACACTGAAGCTTTCTTT.

Ten or more counts support this clonotype. J is TRBJ1-1 and V is TRBV9; the D is unclear. The germline gives CDR1 SGDLS, CDR2 YYNGEE. Trimming removed 0 bases from V and 2 bases from J, with 5 bases in between. This CDR3 is 13 amino acids long. The CDR3 is CASSVVKNTEAFF. In nucleotides, the CDR3 is TGTGCCAGCAGCGTAGTGAAAAACACTGAAGCTTTCTTT.

This clonotype was seen ten or more times. At one end, the junction sequence differs from germline, possibly due to a read error. This chain connects TRBV18 to TRBJ2-3; no clear D gene. The CDR3 loop spans 14 amino acids. The germline V gene has CDR1 KGHSH and CDR2 LQKENI. The CDR3 DNA sequence: TGCGCCAGCAGCCCACCCTCTAGCACAGATACGCAGTATTTT. This codes for CASSPPSSTDTQYF.

This chain joins TRBV20-1 and TRBJ2-7, with 7 nucleotides matching TRBD1. This CDR3 has 14 residues. Trimming took 3 bases from V and 0 from J; bases not matched to a gene: 5. The germline V gene encodes CDR1 DFQATT and CDR2 SNEGSKA (reference sequence). This chain's CDR3 is CSASAGTVSYEQYV. CDR3 in DNA: TGCAGTGCTAGTGCTGGGACAGTCTCCTACGAGCAGTACGTC.

The genes are TRBV7-2 and TRBJ2-3; no definite D call. Germline V gene lookup returns CDR1 SGHTA and CDR2 FQGNSA. V was clipped by 7 bases and J by 6 bases, with 11 bases between them. The CDR3 covers 12 residues. The DNA for the CDR3 is TGTGCCAGCAACCTTATCGGGGATACGCAGTATTTT. It specifies CASNLIGDTQYF.

This clonotype was detected a few times. The CDR3 loop reads CATSRGGAEGYEQYV. CDR3 in DNA: TGTGCCACCAGCAGAGGTGGCGCCGAGGGGTACGAGCAGTACGTC. This rearrangement joins TRBV15 to TRBJ2-7; either TRBD1 or TRBD2 may fit D (5 bases each). Trimming took off 1 base at V and 4 bases at J, with 14 bases between the two ends. CDR1 and CDR2 (germline): LNHNV, YYDKDF (reference sequence). The CDR3 loop spans 15 amino acids.

This clonotype was seen a few times. The chain employs TRBV9 and TRBJ2-1, with D perhaps TRBD2 (6 bases). This CDR3 comprises 16 residues. V dropped 3 bases and J dropped 0 bases, with 13 bases sitting between them. The V gene's germline CDR1 is SGDLS and CDR2 YYNGEE. CDR3 sequence (DNA): TGTGCCAGCAGCGAGTCATCTAGCGCCTCCTACAATGAGCAGTTCTTC. It encodes CASSESSSASYNEQFF. Full variable domain (remainder filled in from reference TRBV9 and TRBJ2-1): DSGVTQTPKHLITATGQRVTLRCSPRSGDLSVYWYQQSLDQGLQFLIQYYNGEERAKGNILERFSAQQFPDLHSELNLSSLELGDSALYFCASSESSSASYNEQFFGPGTRLTVL.

V gene TRBV28 combines with J gene TRBJ2-7; possible D gene TRBD2, 6 bases. The CDR3 loop spans 12 amino acids. V lost 4 bases, J lost 6 bases, and 10 bases lay in between. Germline V lookup: CDR1 MDHEN, CDR2 SYDVKM. CDR3 amino acids: CASSSDGGEQYV. CDR3 sequence (DNA): TGTGCCAGCAGTTCAGACGGGGGCGAGCAGTACGTC.

In this sample, this clonotype turned up a few times. The chain recombines TRBV6-2 or TRBV6-3 with TRBJ2-7; the D gene is possibly TRBD2 (5 bases). V was clipped by 4 bases and J by 0 bases, with 19 bases between them. The germline gives CDR1 MNHEY, CDR2 SVGEGT. This CDR3 spans 17 amino acids. The CDR3 protein is CASSSFSAGRHSYEQYF. CDR3 coding DNA: TGTGCCAGCAGTTCTTTCTCTGCGGGCAGACACTCCTACGAGCAGTACTTC.

J is TRBJ2-7 and V is TRBV5-1, with 7 nucleotides matching TRBD2. This CDR3 region has 15 residues. The V gene's germline CDR1 is SGHRS and CDR2 YFSETQ. The J segment lost 4 bases and the V segment lost 1 base, leaving 8 bases of the junction unmatched. CDR3 protein: CASSLWAGAGYEQYF. DNA of the CDR3: TGCGCCAGCAGCTTGTGGGCGGGAGCGGGATACGAGCAGTACTTC.

This clonotype was picked up a small number of times. The chain carries TRBV20-1 and TRBJ1-1; D uncertain. The CDR3 sequence is 14 residues long. Trimming shortened V by 5 bases and J by 3 bases, and 16 bases separated the two germline ends. The germline gives CDR1 DFQATT, CDR2 SNEGSKA (reference sequence). CDR3 nucleotide sequence: TGCAGTGCTGCGACCTACGCTGGGGACACTGAAGCTTTCTTT. Translating it yields CSAATYAGDTEAFF.

This clonotype appeared a few times. This chain connects TRBV5-1 to TRBJ2-3; tentatively, D is TRBD1 (6 bases). With 1 base removed from V and 3 bases from J, the gap between germline ends came to 15 bases. From germline, CDR1 is SGHRS and CDR2 YFSETQ. The CDR3 totals 16 residues. CDR3 in amino acids: CASSLISGQGTDTQYF. The CDR3 nucleotides read TGCGCCAGCAGCTTGATATCGGGCCAGGGGACAGATACGCAGTATTTT.